The entry below gives a single TCR beta chain sequence along with its context. Its specificity is unknown. The V gene lost 0 bases and the J gene lost 0 bases, with 10 bases spanning the gap. CDR3 length: 15 residues. Germline V gene sequence: CDR1 SGDLS, CDR2 YYNGEE. This sample is drawn from a study of T cell responses to AZD1222 COVID-19 vaccine. Findings of the study overall: Reportedly, close to half of spike-specific TCRs are directed against unmutated variant regions.

Produced via immunoSEQ multiplex PCR; TCRdb's table is partial and in-frame only. The repertoire holds approximately 73,000 clones, with roughly 82% as singletons. This sequence joins TRBV9 and TRBJ2-7; D not resolved. The specimen was peripheral blood, collected on day 0 of AZD1222 vaccination. This TCR came from an adult in good health. CDR3 nucleotides: TGTGCCAGCAGCGTAGCGGTCGGCTACTCCTACGAGCAGTACTTC. Its translation is CASSVAVGYSYEQYF.